The entry below describes one TCR beta chain. The antigen is not known. Each donor was healthy, and each was a bone marrow donor. A multiplex PCR was run with 60 Vbeta primers and 13 Jbeta primers. This table comes from immunoSEQ multiplex PCR, and its TCRdb copy is limited to in-frame clones, with some not included. The data contain approximately 200,000 clones, approximately 78% of them seen just once; the ten biggest clones take up 6.5%. This specimen comes from a study of cytomegalovirus exposure and HLA in healthy donors. Study overall: Counted in an early data release were about 85 million unique TCRs from HLA-typed donors. Study-wide results and limits: The authors listed some 160 TCR beta chains as cytomegalovirus-associated. With high specificity and sensitivity, the classifier reportedly diagnosed cytomegalovirus status.

The CDR3 is 15 amino acids. V was pared by 4 bases and J by 3 bases, with 6 bases of the junction left unmatched. The germline CDR1 and CDR2 sequences are SGHNT and YYREEE (reference sequence). This receptor was obtained from a woman in her forties or fifties in good health and CMV-seropositive. Sequencing was carried out using PBMCs. This chain connects TRBV5-4 to TRBJ2-2; 7 bases are shared with TRBD1. The CDR3 DNA is TGTGCCAGCAGCCGACAGGGTAGTGACACCGGGGAGCTGTTTTTT. Its protein product is CASSRQGSDTGELFF.